This TCR beta chain was recovered during a study of shared clonotypes between healthy human individuals. Study background: The donor group consisted of a couple of women and three men, aged 18 to 49.

With regard to this clone: Antigen: not known.

Study-wide results and caveats: Genetic and exposure-history diversity was limited by the few donors.

Once extracted for a subset, genomic DNA was divided evenly among several immunoSEQ plates. This table comes from immunoSEQ multiplex PCR, and its TCRdb copy is limited to in-frame clones, with some not included. The table records under 2.5 million clones, roughly 90% of them present only once. The germline gives CDR1 SGDLS, CDR2 YYNGEE. V lost 3 bases to trimming and J lost 2 bases, with 11 bases between them. The CDR3 is 15 residues long. Sequencing was performed on naive CD4+ T cells from PBMCs. Subset of the sample: CD45RA+ positively selected. This TCR was sampled from a man aged 18 to 29 in good health. Some clones in this sample may be carry-over from other donors' samples. The V gene is TRBV9, the J gene TRBJ1-4, with D perhaps matching TRBD1 (5 bases). The DNA of the CDR3 is TGTGCCAGCAGCGCACGGGAGGGGACTAATGAAAAACTGTTTTTT. Translation gives CASSAREGTNEKLFF.